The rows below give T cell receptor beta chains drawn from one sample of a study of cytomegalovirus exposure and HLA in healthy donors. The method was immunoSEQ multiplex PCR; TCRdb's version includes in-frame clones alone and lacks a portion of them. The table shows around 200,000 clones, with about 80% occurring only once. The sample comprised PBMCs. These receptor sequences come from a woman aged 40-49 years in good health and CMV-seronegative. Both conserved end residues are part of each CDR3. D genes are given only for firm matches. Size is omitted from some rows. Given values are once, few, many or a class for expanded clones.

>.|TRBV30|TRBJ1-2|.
CAWSFGNGYTF
TGTGCCTGGAGTTTCGGTAATGGCTACACCTTC
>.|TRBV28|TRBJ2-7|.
CAAGQGDEQYF
TGTGCCGCCGGGCAGGGCGACGAGCAGTACTTC
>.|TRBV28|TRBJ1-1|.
CASSPPGFGGTEAFF
TGTGCCAGCAGCCCCCCGGGATTTGGTGGCACTGAAGCTTTCTTT
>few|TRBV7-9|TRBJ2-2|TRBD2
CASSLLVGGLNTGELFF
TGTGCCAGCAGCTTACTCGTGGGGGGGTTGAACACCGGGGAGCTGTTTTTT
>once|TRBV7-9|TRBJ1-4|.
CASNQGGIATNEKLFF
TGTGCCAGCAACCAGGGAGGGATAGCAACTAATGAAAAACTGTTTTTT
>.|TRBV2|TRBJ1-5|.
CASNGEHSYQPQHF
TGTGCCAGCAATGGGGAGCACTCATATCAGCCCCAGCATTTT
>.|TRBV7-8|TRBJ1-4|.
CASQNRAWNEKLFF
TGTGCCAGCCAAAACAGAGCCTGGAATGAAAAACTGTTTTTT
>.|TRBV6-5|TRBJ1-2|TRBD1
CASSASLTGGSGYTF
TGTGCCAGCAGTGCATCGTTGACAGGGGGCTCTGGCTACACCTTC
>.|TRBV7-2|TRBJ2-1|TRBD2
CASNPGLAAPPEQFF
TGTGCCAGCAACCCCGGACTAGCGGCCCCCCCCGAGCAGTTCTTC
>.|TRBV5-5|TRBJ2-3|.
CASTPLEYSTDTQYF
TGTGCCAGCACCCCCCTCGAGTATAGCACAGATACGCAGTATTTT
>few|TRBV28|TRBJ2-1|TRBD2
CASRSRLAGAAQSSYNEQFF
TGTGCCAGCAGATCCCGACTAGCGGGGGCCGCCCAGAGCTCCTACAATGAGCAGTTCTTC
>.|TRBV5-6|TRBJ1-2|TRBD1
CASSLAGTGNYGYTF
TGTGCCAGCAGTCTTGCCGGGACAGGAAATTATGGCTACACCTTC
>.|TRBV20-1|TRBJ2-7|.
CSARGNYEQYF
TGCAGTGCAAGGGGAAACTACGAGCAGTACTTC
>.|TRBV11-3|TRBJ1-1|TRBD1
CASSQGQGWDTEAFF
TGTGCCAGCAGCCAGGGACAGGGATGGGACACTGAAGCTTTCTTT
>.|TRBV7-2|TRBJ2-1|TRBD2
CASRPNIGGDNEQFF
TGTGCCAGCAGGCCTAACATTGGGGGGGACAATGAGCAGTTCTTC
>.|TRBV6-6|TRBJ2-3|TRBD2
CASRTRGREDTQYF
TGTGCCAGCAGAACACGGGGGAGGGAGGATACGCAGTATTTT
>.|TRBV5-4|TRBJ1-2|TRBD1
CASSGTGGAANYGYTF
TGTGCCAGCAGCGGGACAGGGGGCGCGGCTAACTATGGCTACACCTTC
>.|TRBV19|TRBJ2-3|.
CASRSGGGASSTDTQYF
TGTGCCAGTAGATCCGGTGGCGGGGCCTCTAGCACAGATACGCAGTATTTT
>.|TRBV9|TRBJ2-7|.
CASSERSGVEQYF
TGTGCCAGCAGCGAGCGAAGTGGTGTCGAGCAGTACTTC
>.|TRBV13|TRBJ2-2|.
CASSPPRTGELFF
TGTGCCAGCAGCCCTCCCCGGACCGGGGAGCTGTTTTTT
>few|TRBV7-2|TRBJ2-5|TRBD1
CASSQAPGQGSGDETQYF
TGTGCCAGCAGCCAAGCCCCGGGACAGGGGTCCGGGGATGAGACCCAGTACTTC
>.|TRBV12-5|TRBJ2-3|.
CASGLGQGGGGDTQYF
TGTGCTAGTGGTTTGGGACAAGGGGGGGGCGGAGATACGCAGTATTTT
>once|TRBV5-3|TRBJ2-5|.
CARSMRNRVQETQYF
TGTGCCAGAAGCATGCGAAACAGGGTCCAAGAGACCCAGTACTTC
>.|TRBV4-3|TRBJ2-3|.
CASSPGLDTQYF
TGCGCCAGCAGTCCAGGGTTGGATACGCAGTATTTT
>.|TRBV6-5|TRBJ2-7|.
CASSYLTRVHEQYF
TGTGCCAGCAGTTACCTAACGCGGGTCCACGAGCAGTACTTC
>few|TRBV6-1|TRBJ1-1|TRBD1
CASVEQGRQPEAFF
TGTGCCAGCGTTGAACAGGGGCGACAACCTGAAGCTTTCTTT
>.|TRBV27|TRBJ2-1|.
CASSLARTGRVFLEQFF
TGTGCCAGCAGTTTGGCCAGGACAGGGAGGGTCTTCCTTGAGCAGTTCTTC
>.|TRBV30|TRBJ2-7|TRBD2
CAWRDRLAGGPYEQYF
TGTGCCTGGAGGGACAGACTAGCGGGGGGCCCCTACGAGCAGTACTTC
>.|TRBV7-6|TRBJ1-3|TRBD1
CASSPSTGKPGNTIYF
TGTGCCAGCAGCCCATCGACAGGGAAGCCCGGAAACACCATATATTTT
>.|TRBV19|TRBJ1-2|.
CASSNSVYGYTF
TGTGCCAGTAGTAATTCGGTCTATGGCTACACCTTC
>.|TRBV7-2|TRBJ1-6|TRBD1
CASTPDRADNSPLHF
TGTGCCAGCACCCCAGACAGGGCTGATAATTCACCCCTCCACTTT
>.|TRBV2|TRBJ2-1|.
CASREGWNEQFF
TGTGCCAGCAGGGAGGGGTGGAATGAGCAGTTCTTC
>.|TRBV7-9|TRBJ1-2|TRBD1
CASSSSPDRGYDYGYTF
TGTGCCAGCAGCTCGTCACCCGACAGGGGGTACGACTATGGCTACACCTTC